A selection of T cell receptor beta chains follows, all from one sample in a study of low-dose radiotherapy and immunotherapy resistance in tumors. TCRdb processed the reads anew with MiXCR; each CDR3 protein has one entry. The top ten clones hold approximately 6.7% of a sample with under 75,000 distinct CDR3 sequences, approximately 22% of them seen once. The sample was PBMCs, taken after low-dose radiotherapy plus immunotherapy. Receptors originate from a male donor with prostate cancer. Both conserved end residues are part of each CDR3. D genes are given only for firm matches. Not every row has a clone size; where given, it reads once, few, many or a size class.

size,D,V,J,CDR3,DNA
-,TRBD1,TRBV30,TRBJ2-2,CAWSRGQGDTGELFF,TGTGCCTGGAGCCGGGGACAGGGCGACACCGGGGAGCTGTTTTTT
many,-,TRBV19,TRBJ2-1,CASSIMRGSYNEQFF,TGTGCCAGTAGTATAATGAGGGGATCCTACAATGAGCAGTTCTTC
-,TRBD1,TRBV5-8,TRBJ2-2,CASSPGTANTGELFF,TGTGCCAGCAGCCCCGGGACAGCGAACACCGGGGAGCTGTTTTTT
many,TRBD1,TRBV5-1,TRBJ2-6,CASSPDRAGANVLTF,TGCGCCAGCAGCCCCGACAGGGCTGGGGCCAACGTCCTGACTTTC
many,-,TRBV12-3/TRBV12-4,TRBJ1-6,CASSSQINSPLHF,TGTGCCAGCAGTTCCCAGATAAATTCACCCCTCCACTTT
many,-,TRBV23-1,TRBJ2-5,CASSPKETQYF,TGCGCCAGCAGCCCCAAGGAGACCCAGTACTTC
few,-,TRBV19,TRBJ2-1,CASSMANDYNEQFF,TGTGCCAGTAGTATGGCAAACGACTACAATGAGCAGTTCTTC
many,-,TRBV7-9,TRBJ2-1,CASKWGNEQFF,TGTGCCAGCAAATGGGGCAATGAGCAGTTCTTC
many,TRBD1,TRBV4-3,TRBJ1-1,CASSQAVPGQGGTEAFF,TGCGCCAGCAGCCAAGCCGTGCCGGGACAGGGGGGGACTGAAGCTTTCTTT
many,-,TRBV12-3/TRBV12-4,TRBJ1-2,CASSFDSRGAYGYTF,TGTGCCAGCAGTTTTGATTCCAGGGGCGCCTATGGCTACACCTTC
many,-,TRBV25-1,TRBJ2-5,CASSEYVQETQYF,TGTGCCAGCAGTGAATACGTCCAAGAGACCCAGTACTTC
-,TRBD1,TRBV12-3/TRBV12-4,TRBJ1-5,CASRGTGDNQPQHF,TGTGCCAGCAGGGGGACAGGGGATAATCAGCCCCAGCATTTT
few,TRBD1,TRBV7-2,TRBJ2-1,CASSLGQGSNEQFF,TGTGCCAGCAGCTTGGGACAGGGAAGCAATGAGCAGTTCTTC
many,-,TRBV6-6,TRBJ2-2,CASSDTTPVNTGELFF,TGTGCCAGCAGCGACACTACTCCAGTGAACACCGGGGAGCTGTTTTTT
many,TRBD1,TRBV10-3,TRBJ1-3,CAISGQGAGNTIYF,TGTGCCATCAGTGGACAGGGAGCTGGAAACACCATATATTTT
many,-,TRBV12-3/TRBV12-4,TRBJ2-7,CASSSGTDSYEQYF,TGTGCCAGCAGTTCCGGGACTGACTCCTACGAGCAGTACTTC
many,TRBD1,TRBV24-1,TRBJ1-2,CATSDPGTGGAGNYGYTF,TGTGCCACCAGTGATCCGGGGACAGGGGGCGCGGGGAACTATGGCTACACCTTC
-,-,TRBV28,TRBJ2-7,CASSPSGGLSSYEQYF,TGTGCCAGCAGTCCTTCCGGTGGACTGAGCTCCTACGAGCAGTACTTC
many,TRBD1,TRBV19,TRBJ1-5,CASNRDRDQPQHF,TGTGCCAGTAACAGGGACAGAGACCAGCCCCAGCATTTT
many,-,TRBV7-9,TRBJ2-1,CASRPPPRLGNEQFF,TGTGCCAGCAGGCCGCCACCCCGTCTGGGGAATGAGCAGTTCTTC
-,TRBD1,TRBV6-2/TRBV6-3,TRBJ1-5,CASSAQGGNQPQHF,TGTGCCAGCAGTGCGCAGGGGGGTAACCAGCCCCAGCATTTT
few,TRBD2,TRBV20-1,TRBJ2-7,CSASRTGLAGVVQYF,TGCAGTGCTAGTCGAACGGGACTAGCGGGAGTAGTGCAGTACTTC
many,TRBD1,TRBV5-1,TRBJ2-3,CASSRSGTGGTDTQYF,TGCGCCAGCAGCAGATCCGGGACAGGGGGCACAGATACGCAGTATTTT
many,-,TRBV12-3/TRBV12-4,TRBJ1-1,CASSPQQGAEAFF,TGTGCCAGCAGTCCACAACAGGGAGCTGAAGCTTTCTTT
many,TRBD2,TRBV4-2,TRBJ2-1,CASSQVAGEAYNEQFF,TGTGCCAGCAGCCAAGTGGCGGGAGAGGCTTACAATGAGCAGTTCTTC
many,-,TRBV3-1,TRBJ2-1,CASSQEGTPKQFF,TGTGCCAGCAGCCAAGAAGGGACCCCCAAGCAGTTCTTC
many,-,TRBV20-1,TRBJ1-4,CSAPQGNEKLFF,TGCAGTGCCCCTCAGGGTAATGAAAAACTGTTTTTT
-,-,TRBV3-1,TRBJ2-1,CASSPENYNEQFF,TGTGCCAGCAGCCCAGAGAACTACAATGAGCAGTTCTTC
-,-,TRBV4-2,TRBJ2-5,CASSQGTLEETQYF,TGTGCCAGCAGCCAAGGGACTTTAGAAGAGACCCAGTACTTC
-,TRBD2,TRBV4-1,TRBJ2-7,CASSPMGTSGTYEQYF,TGCGCCAGCAGCCCCATGGGGACTAGCGGTACCTACGAGCAGTACTTC
many,-,TRBV19,TRBJ1-1,CASSIKSTWGPEAFF,TGTGCCAGTAGTATTAAGAGTACATGGGGCCCTGAAGCTTTCTTT
-,TRBD2,TRBV6-6,TRBJ2-1,CASSTSAGGLYNEQFF,TGTGCCAGCAGTACCTCAGCGGGAGGATTATACAATGAGCAGTTCTTC
many,-,TRBV6-5,TRBJ1-6,CASSYSQNSPLHF,TGTGCCAGCAGTTACAGTCAGAATTCACCCCTCCACTTT
-,TRBD2,TRBV9,TRBJ2-3,CASSVGSGGRSDTQYF,TGTGCCAGCAGCGTAGGAAGCGGGGGGAGATCGGATACGCAGTATTTT
-,-,TRBV28,TRBJ2-7,CASNRAATVSYEQYF,TGTGCCAGCAACCGAGCGGCGACAGTCTCCTACGAGCAGTACTTC
few,-,TRBV6-2/TRBV6-3,TRBJ2-7,CASSPRTSGGYEQYF,TGTGCCAGCAGTCCTCGAACGTCTGGGGGCTACGAGCAGTACTTC
many,TRBD1,TRBV7-2,TRBJ1-1,CASSRRQGDTEAFF,TGTGCCAGCAGCCGGAGACAGGGGGACACTGAAGCTTTCTTT
-,TRBD1,TRBV5-6,TRBJ2-7,CASSRQGLEQYF,TGTGCCAGCAGCCGACAGGGTCTTGAGCAGTACTTC
few,TRBD1,TRBV29-1,TRBJ2-3,CSLGTALGTDTQYF,TGCAGCTTGGGGACAGCCCTGGGCACAGATACGCAGTATTTT
many,-,TRBV20-1,TRBJ1-2,CSAKDGVTNYGYTF,TGCAGTGCTAAGGACGGGGTTACTAACTATGGCTACACCTTC
many,TRBD1,TRBV5-1,TRBJ2-2,CASSAGQGLTGELFF,TGCGCCAGCAGCGCGGGACAGGGACTCACCGGGGAGCTGTTTTTT
many,-,TRBV27,TRBJ1-4,CASSLGTHFNEKLFF,TGTGCCAGCAGTTTAGGGACACATTTTAATGAAAAACTGTTTTTT
many,-,TRBV29-1,TRBJ1-1,CSATTGNTEAFF,TGCAGCGCTACGACAGGAAACACTGAAGCTTTCTTT
-,TRBD1,TRBV28,TRBJ1-2,CASSLDRVKGYTF,TGTGCCAGCAGTTTGGACAGGGTCAAGGGCTACACCTTC
few,-,TRBV12-3/TRBV12-4,TRBJ2-7,CASSLEWGAGPQF,TGTGCCAGCAGTTTGGAATGGGGGGCCGGTCCCCAATTC
many,-,TRBV13,TRBJ2-1,CASATPAASSYNEQFF,TGTGCCAGCGCCACCCCGGCAGCTAGCTCCTACAATGAGCAGTTCTTC
few,TRBD2,TRBV5-4,TRBJ2-1,CASSPRSSGFHYNEQFF,TGTGCCAGCAGCCCCCGGTCTAGCGGGTTTCACTACAATGAGCAGTTCTTC
many,TRBD2,TRBV12-3/TRBV12-4,TRBJ2-7,CASSLEGTSGYEQYF,TGTGCCAGCAGTTTAGAGGGGACTAGCGGATACGAGCAGTACTTC
-,TRBD2,TRBV30,TRBJ2-3,CAWSVGLRTSGSTDTQYF,TGTGCCTGGAGTGTAGGCCTCCGGACTAGCGGAAGCACAGATACGCAGTATTTT
many,TRBD1,TRBV4-3,TRBJ2-5,CASSPGQGVRETQYF,TGCGCCAGCAGCCCGGGACAGGGAGTTCGAGAGACCCAGTACTTC
many,-,TRBV9,TRBJ2-1,CASSVGGDLNNEQFF,TGTGCCAGCAGCGTGGGGGGTGATTTGAACAATGAGCAGTTCTTC
many,-,TRBV6-5,TRBJ1-6,CASSQKRGSSNYNSPLHF,TGTGCCAGCAGTCAGAAGAGAGGCAGTTCGAACTATAATTCACCCCTCCACTTT
many,-,TRBV20-1,TRBJ1-4,CSARDRLLTAEKLFF,TGCAGTGCTAGAGATCGCTTGCTGACAGCTGAAAAACTGTTTTTT